A selection of T cell receptor beta chains follows, all from one sample in a study of Tregs in tolerant kidney transplant recipients. Assay: immunoSEQ multiplex PCR; the TCRdb copy retains only in-frame clones and omits some. This repertoire shows about 44,000 clones, about 95% found once; its top ten account for around 0.35%. For these TCRs, the target antigens are not known. Material: Tregs from blood cultured with allogeneic cells. The receptors were gathered from a human donor in good health. CDR3s include the opening cysteine and the closing phenylalanine or tryptophan. Fields, in order: clone size, J gene, D gene, V gene, CDR3 DNA, CDR3 protein. The D gene is left open where the match is weak. Clone sizes are given selectively: once, few, many, or a class where the clone is expanded.

NA TRBJ2-5 NA TRBV20-1 TGCAGTCCCCCCCTCTTGGAGACCCAGTACTTC CSPPLLETQYF
NA TRBJ1-1 NA TRBV7-6 TGTGCCAGCAGCTTAGAGGGCGGGGGTTGGACTGAAGCTTTCTTT CASSLEGGGWTEAFF
NA TRBJ1-2 NA TRBV21-1 TGTGCCCTTAGGGGGGGCTTAGGAGGCTATGGCTACACCTTC CALRGGLGGYGYTF
NA TRBJ2-1 NA TRBV5-4 TGTGCCAGCAGCTTGCAAGTTGGCAGGGGTTATTACAATGAGCAGTTCTTC CASSLQVGRGYYNEQFF
NA TRBJ1-2 TRBD1 TRBV7-9 TGTGCCAGCAGCCCTGGGACAGTTGGTGGCTACACCTTC CASSPGTVGGYTF
NA TRBJ1-3 NA TRBV19 TGTGCCAGTAGCCTTGGTGCGGGCGGCGGAAACACCATATATTTT CASSLGAGGGNTIYF
NA TRBJ2-5 TRBD2 TRBV19 TGTGCCAGTAGTCCCCGACTAGCGGGGGACCAAGAGACCCAGTACTTC CASSPRLAGDQETQYF
NA TRBJ2-3 TRBD2 TRBV5-6 TGTGCCAGCAGAATTAGGACTAGCGGGGGCCGGGGAGATACGCAGTATTTT CASRIRTSGGRGDTQYF
once TRBJ1-5 NA TRBV10-3 TGTGCCATCAGCCGGGCCCTTAGCAATCAGCCCCAGCATTTT CAISRALSNQPQHF
once TRBJ2-4 TRBD1 TRBV19 TGTGCCAGTAGTATAGTGGCAGGGGGTACCAAAAACATTCAGTACTTC CASSIVAGGTKNIQYF
NA TRBJ2-7 TRBD2 TRBV5-1 TGCGCCAGCAGCTTTGGAGCGGGGGGTCCTGGCGGTTACGAGCAGTACTTC CASSFGAGGPGGYEQYF
NA TRBJ1-1 TRBD1 TRBV18 TGTGCCAGCTCACCAGACAGGGGGCTCACTGAAGCTTTCTTT CASSPDRGLTEAFF
NA TRBJ2-7 NA TRBV5-1 TGCGCCAGCAGCAACAATGTGGGGCGCTACGAGCAGTACTTC CASSNNVGRYEQYF
NA TRBJ1-2 TRBD1 TRBV28 TGTGCCAGCAGTGTGCCGGGACAGGGGATTATTTATGGCTACACCTTC CASSVPGQGIIYGYTF
NA TRBJ2-1 NA TRBV6-5 TGTGCCAGCAGCAAGGAGAGCTCCTACAATGAGCAGTTCTTC CASSKESSYNEQFF
NA TRBJ1-1 TRBD1 TRBV5-1 TGCGCCAGCAGCTGGGACAGTGGGACTGAAGCTTTCTTT CASSWDSGTEAFF
NA TRBJ1-2 NA TRBV4-1 TGCGCCAGCAGCCAAGAACCCGGACGTGGCTACACCTTC CASSQEPGRGYTF
NA TRBJ2-6 NA TRBV7-6 TGTGCCAGCGGCCAGGTAGCCAACGTCCTGACTTTC CASGQVANVLTF
NA TRBJ2-5 TRBD2 TRBV28 TGTGCCACCGAACCCACTAGCGGGAGGGTGGGGCCGGAGACCCAGTACTTC CATEPTSGRVGPETQYF
NA TRBJ2-1 TRBD2 TRBV5-5 TGTGCCACCGGGGGGGCGCCGGGTTCCTACAATGAGCAGTTCTTC CATGGAPGSYNEQFF
NA TRBJ2-5 TRBD1 TRBV7-2 TGTGCCAGCAGCTTAGAAGTGGGACAGGGGGCTGAGACCCAGTACTTC CASSLEVGQGAETQYF
NA TRBJ2-3 NA TRBV6-1 TGTGCCAGCAGTGCTCAGATCACAGATACGCAGTATTTT CASSAQITDTQYF
NA TRBJ2-3 NA TRBV7-2 TGTGCCAGCAGGATAAGGTCGGATACGCAGTATTTT CASRIRSDTQYF
NA TRBJ2-5 NA TRBV19 TGTGCCAGTAGTACTGTATTTCTGGAGACCCAGTACTTC CASSTVFLETQYF
NA TRBJ1-2 NA TRBV6-5 TGTGCCAGCAGGGACCCTGGGAACTATGGCTACACCTTC CASRDPGNYGYTF
once TRBJ1-1 NA TRBV5-4 TGTGCCAGCAGCCCGACCCGGAGGGGGGGCACTGAAGCTTTCTTT CASSPTRRGGTEAFF
NA TRBJ1-2 NA TRBV6-5 TGTGCCAGCAGTTACTCGATGAGACTCCGGCGAGGTGGCTACACCTTC CASSYSMRLRRGGYTF
NA TRBJ2-1 TRBD2 TRBV5-6 TGTGCCAGCAGCTTGGCCGGGGTAGCGGGCTTCTTC CASSLAGVAGFF
once TRBJ2-2 TRBD2 TRBV14 TGTGCCAGCAGCCAAGACCCCCCCCTAGCGGGGGTGAACACCGGGGAGCTGTTTTTT CASSQDPPLAGVNTGELFF
once TRBJ2-7 NA TRBV4-1 TGCGCCAGCAGCCAGGACTCTTACTACGAGCAGTACTTC CASSQDSYYEQYF
once TRBJ2-5 NA TRBV27 TGTGCCAGCAGTTTATCGTACCAAGAGACCCAGTACTTC CASSLSYQETQYF
NA TRBJ2-5 NA TRBV5-1 TGCGCCAGCAGCTTGGCGGGTAAAGAGACCCAGTACTTC CASSLAGKETQYF
NA TRBJ1-2 NA TRBV5-1 TGCGCCAGCAGAACCGAAGGGTACTATGGCTACACCTTC CASRTEGYYGYTF
NA TRBJ2-7 TRBD1 TRBV18 TGTGCCAGCTCACCGAGGGAGGGACAGGGTACCTACGAGCAGTACTTC CASSPREGQGTYEQYF
NA TRBJ2-2 TRBD2 TRBV6-5 TGTGCCAGCAGACTAGCGTTCGGGGAGCTGTTTTTT CASRLAFGELFF
NA TRBJ1-2 NA TRBV5-4 TGTGCCAGCAGGCCCAGAGGGGGTGGCTACACCTTC CASRPRGGGYTF
NA TRBJ1-6 NA TRBV6-1 TGTGCCAGCATCCCCGGCAGCTCCTATAATTCACCCCTCCACTTT CASIPGSSYNSPLHF
NA TRBJ1-1 NA TRBV7-9 TGTGCCAGCAGCTTAGCCCAGGGCGTGAACACTGAAGCTTTCTTT CASSLAQGVNTEAFF
NA TRBJ2-1 TRBD2 TRBV4-2 TGTGCCAGCAGCCCTTGGGGACTAGCGGGAGGGCCAGGTGGCAATGAGCAGTTCTTC CASSPWGLAGGPGGNEQFF
NA TRBJ2-7 NA TRBV25-1 TGTGCCAGCAGTGAATTTGGAGGGGCAACCTACGAGCAGTACTTC CASSEFGGATYEQYF
NA TRBJ2-5 TRBD1 TRBV5-1 TGCGCCAGCAGCCCAATACAGGGGCTGGAGACCCAGTACTTC CASSPIQGLETQYF
NA TRBJ1-4 TRBD1 TRBV27 TGTGCCAGCAGTCCATCCTACAGGGGCATCGATGAAAAACTGTTTTTT CASSPSYRGIDEKLFF